This is a list of T cell receptor beta chains from one sample in a study of T cell repertoires in cytomegalovirus infection. These receptors have no known antigen. TCRdb itself ran the reads through MiXCR, one entry per CDR3 protein. The sample consists of 100,000 or so distinct CDR3 sequences, around 40% of them appearing once. Material: CD8+ T cells from cultured PBMCs, obtained from culture after CMV antigen stimulation. Receptors originate from a human donor in good health (CMV status not recorded). Some clones in this sample may be carry-over from other donors' samples. The CDR3 runs from the conserved cysteine through the conserved F or W. D genes are given only for firm matches. Not every row has a clone size; where given, it reads once, few, many or a size class.

D: .; size: few; V: TRBV6-5; J: TRBJ1-3; DNA: TGTGCCAGACCGAACTCTGGAAACACCATATATTTT; CDR3: CARPNSGNTIYF
D: .; size: .; V: TRBV4-1; J: TRBJ1-5; DNA: TGCGCCAGCAGCCAAGATGTGGGGGCTAGCAATCAGCCCCAGCATTTT; CDR3: CASSQDVGASNQPQHF
D: TRBD1; size: .; V: TRBV7-6; J: TRBJ2-1; DNA: TGTGCCAGCAGCTTCTCGGGACAGGGGGACAATGAGCAGTTCTTC; CDR3: CASSFSGQGDNEQFF
D: .; size: few; V: TRBV6-1; J: TRBJ2-5; DNA: TGTGCCAGCAGTGGAGGGGTGGAAAGGGAGACCCAGTACTTC; CDR3: CASSGGVERETQYF
D: .; size: few; V: TRBV7-9; J: TRBJ2-3; DNA: TGTGCCAGCAGCTTATCACCTTTCTTGGATACGCAGTATTTT; CDR3: CASSLSPFLDTQYF
D: .; size: few; V: TRBV7-8; J: TRBJ1-1; DNA: TGTGCCAGCAGCTTAACCCCGAGAATTACGAACACTGAAGCTTTCTTT; CDR3: CASSLTPRITNTEAFF
D: .; size: .; V: TRBV27; J: TRBJ1-3; DNA: TGTGCCAGCAGGGCAGGGTCCTCTGGAAACACCATATATTTT; CDR3: CASRAGSSGNTIYF
D: .; size: .; V: TRBV3-1; J: TRBJ2-1; DNA: TGTGCCAGCAGCCAAGCTGGTAAAGGGTGGAGCAATGAGCAGTTCTTC; CDR3: CASSQAGKGWSNEQFF
D: .; size: .; V: TRBV12-3/TRBV12-4; J: TRBJ2-7; DNA: TGTGCCAGCAGTTTTTCGCAGGGGGGAGAGCAGTACTTC; CDR3: CASSFSQGGEQYF
D: TRBD2; size: .; V: TRBV12-3/TRBV12-4; J: TRBJ2-7; DNA: TGTGCCAGCAGGCCTTCGACTAGCGGCTCCTACGAGCAGTACTTC; CDR3: CASRPSTSGSYEQYF
D: TRBD1; size: .; V: TRBV11-2; J: TRBJ2-3; DNA: TGTGCCAGCAGCTTGGGACAGGGGAAGACAGATACGCAGTATTTT; CDR3: CASSLGQGKTDTQYF
D: TRBD1; size: .; V: TRBV9; J: TRBJ1-2; DNA: TGTGCCAGCACATTTTCCGGGACAGGAGCTAACTATGGCTACACCTTC; CDR3: CASTFSGTGANYGYTF
D: .; size: many; V: TRBV7-2; J: TRBJ2-7; DNA: TGTGCCAGCAGCTCCGACAGGACCTCCTACGAGCAGTACTTC; CDR3: CASSSDRTSYEQYF
D: .; size: few; V: TRBV11-2; J: TRBJ2-2; DNA: TGTGCCAGCAGCTTAGATCGATCGGGTAGCAGCACCGGGGAGCTGTTTTTT; CDR3: CASSLDRSGSSTGELFF
D: TRBD1; size: few; V: TRBV2; J: TRBJ1-6; DNA: TGTGCCAGCGGGGACAGCCGAAGCTCCTATAATTCACCCCTCCACTTT; CDR3: CASGDSRSSYNSPLHF
D: .; size: few; V: TRBV27; J: TRBJ1-1; DNA: TGTGCCAGCAGTCCGGGAGGGAACACTGAAGCTTTCTTT; CDR3: CASSPGGNTEAFF
D: TRBD1; size: .; V: TRBV7-9; J: TRBJ1-1; DNA: TGTGCCAGCAGCCCGGGACAGTTGGAAGCTTTCTTT; CDR3: CASSPGQLEAFF
D: .; size: once; V: TRBV19; J: TRBJ1-5; DNA: TGTGCCAGTACCCTCGGGGGCAACGATCAGCCCCAGCATTTT; CDR3: CASTLGGNDQPQHF
D: .; size: .; V: TRBV6-6; J: TRBJ2-1; DNA: TGTGCCAGCAGTAATACAGGGAATGAGCAGTTCTTC; CDR3: CASSNTGNEQFF
D: .; size: .; V: TRBV20-1; J: TRBJ2-3; DNA: TGCAGTGCTAGGGGGACTCCTCCCTCTGGCACAGATACGCAGTATTTT; CDR3: CSARGTPPSGTDTQYF
D: .; size: .; V: TRBV5-1; J: TRBJ2-7; DNA: TGCGCCAGCAGCTTGAGCGCGAGCTCCTACGAGCAGTACTTC; CDR3: CASSLSASSYEQYF
D: .; size: .; V: TRBV19; J: TRBJ2-3; DNA: TGTGCCAGTAGTATAGCCGGATCAGATACGCAGTATTTT; CDR3: CASSIAGSDTQYF
D: .; size: few; V: TRBV7-8; J: TRBJ2-3; DNA: TGTGCCAGCAGCTTAGGTACAAGCTTCACAGATACGCAGTATTTT; CDR3: CASSLGTSFTDTQYF
D: .; size: .; V: TRBV24-1; J: TRBJ2-1; DNA: TGTGCCACCAGTGATCAGGAGACAGGCCGATACTCCTACAATGAGCAGTTCTTC; CDR3: CATSDQETGRYSYNEQFF
D: .; size: few; V: TRBV12-3/TRBV12-4; J: TRBJ2-5; DNA: TGTGCCAGCAGTTTTTCGTCAGGGATGGAGACCCAGTACTTC; CDR3: CASSFSSGMETQYF
D: TRBD2; size: .; V: TRBV4-2; J: TRBJ2-1; DNA: TGTGCCAGCAGCCAAGAAATACGGGGGGACAATGAGCAGTTCTTC; CDR3: CASSQEIRGDNEQFF
D: TRBD1; size: .; V: TRBV7-4; J: TRBJ2-6; DNA: TGTGCCAGCAGCCGATCCCGGGACAGATCTCAGTCTGGGGCCAACGTCCTGACTTTC; CDR3: CASSRSRDRSQSGANVLTF
D: .; size: .; V: TRBV2; J: TRBJ2-1; DNA: TGTGCCAGCAGTGGGACAGCTAGGCACAATGAGCAGTTCTTC; CDR3: CASSGTARHNEQFF
D: .; size: .; V: TRBV27; J: TRBJ2-7; DNA: TGTGCCAGCAGTTCCGGGACTCTTCTGGACGAGCAGTACTTC; CDR3: CASSSGTLLDEQYF
D: TRBD2; size: .; V: TRBV2; J: TRBJ2-5; DNA: TGTGCCAGCAGTGGACTAGCGGCCCAAGAGACCCAGTACTTC; CDR3: CASSGLAAQETQYF
D: .; size: .; V: TRBV7-9; J: TRBJ2-5; DNA: TGTGCCAGCAGCTTGGGGGTTCAAGAGACCCAGTACTTC; CDR3: CASSLGVQETQYF
D: TRBD1; size: .; V: TRBV27; J: TRBJ2-3; DNA: TGTGCCAGCAGCTCTCTCCGGACAGGGGGGACAGATACGCAGTATTTT; CDR3: CASSSLRTGGTDTQYF
D: TRBD2; size: .; V: TRBV4-1; J: TRBJ2-3; DNA: TGCGCCAGCAGCCAAGGGAGCGGGGGGCCAGATACGCAGTATTTT; CDR3: CASSQGSGGPDTQYF
D: .; size: few; V: TRBV7-3; J: TRBJ2-3; DNA: TGTGCCAGCAGCCTCTACTCCGGATTTCCTAGCACAGATACGCAGTATTTT; CDR3: CASSLYSGFPSTDTQYF
D: .; size: .; V: TRBV19; J: TRBJ2-2; DNA: TGTGCCAGTAGTATAGTCCCGAACACCGGGGAGCTGTTTTTT; CDR3: CASSIVPNTGELFF
D: TRBD1; size: many; V: TRBV7-8; J: TRBJ1-2; DNA: TGTGCCAGCAGCTTAGCTACAGGGGGTTATGGCTACACCTTC; CDR3: CASSLATGGYGYTF
D: TRBD1; size: many; V: TRBV15; J: TRBJ1-5; DNA: TGTGCCACCAGCACCGGGACAGTTCGCAATCAGCCCCAGCATTTT; CDR3: CATSTGTVRNQPQHF
D: TRBD2; size: .; V: TRBV14; J: TRBJ2-3; DNA: TGTGCCAGCAGCCAAGATTTCGATGGGGGAGGGAGAGATACGCAGTATTTT; CDR3: CASSQDFDGGGRDTQYF
D: TRBD1; size: few; V: TRBV3-1; J: TRBJ2-7; DNA: TGTGCCAGCAGCCAAGAAGGGACAGTCTCCTACGAGCAGTACTTC; CDR3: CASSQEGTVSYEQYF
D: TRBD1; size: few; V: TRBV28; J: TRBJ1-1; DNA: TGTGCCAGTCGGGACAGTCGGAACGCTGAAGCTTTCTTT; CDR3: CASRDSRNAEAFF
D: TRBD1; size: many; V: TRBV4-1; J: TRBJ2-7; DNA: TGCGCCAGCAGCCAGGCGACAGGGGCGCTTGACGAGCAGTACTTC; CDR3: CASSQATGALDEQYF
D: .; size: .; V: TRBV5-4; J: TRBJ2-3; DNA: TGTGCCAGCAGCGCCGTCGGCGGGCCCAGCACAGATACGCAGTATTTT; CDR3: CASSAVGGPSTDTQYF
D: .; size: .; V: TRBV7-9; J: TRBJ2-5; DNA: TGTGCCAGCAGCCCAACCCGACTACACAGGCAAGAGACCCAGTACTTC; CDR3: CASSPTRLHRQETQYF
D: .; size: .; V: TRBV6-1; J: TRBJ1-5; DNA: TGTGCCAGCAGTGAAGCGCCCGGAGGGGGGCGGCAGCCCCAGCATTTT; CDR3: CASSEAPGGGRQPQHF
D: TRBD1; size: few; V: TRBV28; J: TRBJ1-4; DNA: TGTGCCAGCAGTAGCCGGACAGGCCCTATTGCAACTAATGAAAAACTGTTTTTT; CDR3: CASSSRTGPIATNEKLFF
D: .; size: .; V: TRBV7-9; J: TRBJ1-1; DNA: TGTGCCAGCACCCCCGGGGGGGACCTGAACACTGAAGCTTTCTTT; CDR3: CASTPGGDLNTEAFF
D: TRBD1; size: many; V: TRBV6-1; J: TRBJ1-2; DNA: TGTGCCAGCAGTCTGGACAGGGGAGCTAACTATGGCTACACCTTC; CDR3: CASSLDRGANYGYTF
D: .; size: .; V: TRBV7-2; J: TRBJ1-3; DNA: TGTGCCAGCAGCTTATGGCTGGGAAACACCATATATTTT; CDR3: CASSLWLGNTIYF
D: TRBD1; size: .; V: TRBV27; J: TRBJ2-5; DNA: TGTGCCAGCAGTACACGGACAGGGGGCATGGAGACCCAGTACTTC; CDR3: CASSTRTGGMETQYF
D: TRBD1; size: many; V: TRBV6-1; J: TRBJ2-3; DNA: TGTGCCAGCAGTTTAACAGGGGGCGAGGGAGATACGCAGTATTTT; CDR3: CASSLTGGEGDTQYF